The 17 T cell receptor beta chains reported below all come from one sample, sequenced in a study of T cell responses to AZD1222 COVID-19 vaccine. Clones were read by immunoSEQ multiplex PCR, and TCRdb kept only the in-frame ones, dropping some. The sample lists approximately 130,000 clones; 75% to 85% were seen once. Specimen: peripheral blood, collected 28 days after the second AZD1222 dose. The receptors here all came from an adult who received the AZD1222 COVID-19 vaccine.

This chain links TRBV7-8 with TRBJ2-1; 9 nucleotides align to TRBD2. The CDR3 covers 15 residues. The V segment lost 5 bases and the J segment 6 bases; nucleotides outside the gene matches: 8. Germline V lookup: CDR1 SGHVS, CDR2 FQNEAQ. CDR3 DNA sequence: TGTGCCAGCAGCCAGAGCGGGGGGCGAGCCAATGAGCAGTTCTTC. Protein sequence: CASSQSGGRANEQFF.

This clone was picked up one time. The V gene is TRBV28, the J gene TRBJ2-5; the match to TRBD1 covers 7 bases. The J call could be wrong; TRBJ2-7 is a better fit for the DNA end. Germline CDR1 is MDHEN and CDR2 is SYDVKM. The CDR3 consists of 17 residues. CDR3 coding DNA: TGTGCCAGCAGTAACGCTAACACAGGGGTCAGCTCCTACGAGCAGTACTTC. This translates into CASSNANTGVSSYEQYF.

This chain uses TRBV5-1 with TRBJ2-3; D is perhaps TRBD1 (5 bases). The CDR3 has 18 residues. Germline V lookup: CDR1 SGHRS, CDR2 YFSETQ. V was pared by 4 bases and J by 0 bases, with 21 bases between. The CDR3 nucleotides read TGCGCCAGCAGCCCCCTTCAAAGGGGTACGACTAGCACAGATACGCAGTATTTT. Encoded protein: CASSPLQRGTTSTDTQYF. Using reference TRBV5-1 and TRBJ2-3 for the parts outside the CDR3, the full variable domain is KAGVTQTPRYLIKTRGQQVTLSCSPISGHRSVSWYQQTPGQGLQFLFEYFSETQRNKGNFPGRFSGRQFSNSRSEMNVSTLELGDSALYLCASSPLQRGTTSTDTQYFGPGTRLTVL.

In DNA, the CDR3 is TGTGCCAGCAGCTTGGCAGGGGGTATGATGTATAAGCAGTTCTTC. It codes for CASSLAGGMMYKQFF. This chain uses TRBV5-4 with TRBJ2-1; TRBD1 matches 7 bases. The CDR3 is made up of 15 amino acids. After removal of 0 bases from V and 11 bases from J, the junction contained 11 bases not matched to a gene. Germline CDR1 reads SGHNT; CDR2 reads YYREEE (reference sequence).

The J gene is TRBJ2-7, the V gene TRBV15, with TRBD2 identical over 9 bases. This CDR3 is 14 amino acids long. Unmatched junction bases numbered 7, after V lost 5 bases and J lost 5 bases. The germline V gene encodes CDR1 LNHNV and CDR2 YYDKDF (reference sequence). CDR3 DNA sequence: TGTGCCACCAGCTTACCGGGACTAGCCGACGAGCAGTACTTC. Translation gives CATSLPGLADEQYF.

The rearrangement joins TRBV6-5 to TRBJ1-2, with 8 bases fitting TRBD1. CDR1 is MNHEY, CDR2 SVGAGI, per germline. The V gene end was trimmed by 2 bases and the J gene end by 8 bases; junction bases not matched to a gene: 13. The CDR3 is made up of 16 amino acids. The CDR3 bases are TGTGCCAGCAGTTACCGTTTCGGACAGGGCGAAAGGGGCTACACCTTC. This gives the protein CASSYRFGQGERGYTF.

The rearrangement uses TRBV18 and TRBJ2-6, with a weak D call TRBD1 (5 bases). The CDR3 contains 18 residues. Germline lookup yields CDR1 KGHSH and CDR2 LQKENI. Trimming removed 1 base from V and 4 bases from J, with 17 bases in between. The CDR3 spells CASSPRQGKVEGANVLTF. CDR3 bases: TGTGCCAGCTCACCACGCCAGGGTAAAGTGGAAGGGGCCAACGTCCTGACTTTC.

The chain is built from TRBV3-1 (or the pseudogene TRBV3-2) and TRBJ2-7; D remains unclear. The CDR3 has 11 amino acids. V shed 3 bases and J shed 5 bases, with 5 bases lying between them. The germline CDR1 and CDR2 sequences are LGHDT and YNNKEL (reference sequence). For the CDR3, the DNA is TGTGCCAGCAGCCAGATTGACGAGCAGTACTTC. It is translated as CASSQIDEQYF.

This clone has a handful of counts. J is TRBJ1-1 and V is TRBV5-1; 8 bases are a match to TRBD1. Looked up from germline, CDR1 is SGHRS and CDR2 is YFSETQ. This CDR3 is built from 15 residues. After removal of 3 bases from V and 7 bases from J, the junction contained 11 bases not matched to a gene. CDR3 protein: CASSSGTGASSEAFF. DNA of the CDR3: TGCGCCAGCAGCTCGGGGACAGGCGCATCTAGTGAAGCTTTCTTT.

This chain links TRBV28 with TRBJ1-3, with 9 bases that match TRBD1. The V gene's germline CDR1 is MDHEN and CDR2 SYDVKM. J lost 0 bases, V lost 4 bases, and 4 bases had no gene match. The CDR3 has 16 residues. The DNA for the CDR3 is TGTGCCAGCAGTTCCCTGGGACAGGGCTCTGGAAACACCATATATTTT. The encoded protein is CASSSLGQGSGNTIYF.

This sequence joins TRBV11-2 and TRBJ1-5; D gene uncertain. V lost 5 bases, J lost 3 bases, and 8 bases lay in between. CDR3 length equals 13 residues. Germline loops: CDR1 SGHAT, CDR2 FQNNGV. For the CDR3, the DNA is TGTGCCAGCAGCCACGATGCCAATCAGCCCCAGCATTTT. This translates into CASSHDANQPQHF.

The chain employs TRBV5-5 and TRBJ1-5; D not certain. Deletions cut 2 bases from V and 5 bases from J, with 14 bases between. The germline CDR1 and CDR2 sequences are SGHKS and YYEKEE (reference sequence). The CDR3 runs to 15 residues. This CDR3 reads CASSFSGESDQPQHF. The CDR3 DNA sequence: TGTGCCAGCAGCTTCTCCGGGGAGTCGGATCAGCCCCAGCATTTT. The variable domain in full, completed from reference TRBV5-5 and TRBJ1-5, reads DAGVTQSPTHLIKTRGQQVTLRCSPISGHKSVSWYQQVLGQGPQFIFQYYEKEERGRGNFPDRFSARQFPNYSSELNVNALLLGDSALYLCASSFSGESDQPQHFGDGTRLSIL.

The V gene is TRBV5-4, the J gene TRBJ1-3; 11 bases fit TRBD1. Germline V CDR1 and CDR2: SGHNT, YYREEE (reference sequence). The CDR3 covers 15 residues. Losses at the gene ends were 4 bases for V and 4 bases for J; bases not matched to a gene: 4. The CDR3 DNA reads as TGTGCCAGCAGCGCGGGACAGGGGGGCGGAAACACCATATATTTT. The encoded protein is CASSAGQGGGNTIYF.

The V and J genes are TRBV5-5 and TRBJ2-7; 7 bases align to TRBD2. The CDR3 is made up of 14 amino acids. With 4 bases clipped from V and 2 bases from J, the junction kept 6 bases outside the gene matches. Germline CDR1 and CDR2: SGHKS and YYEKEE (reference sequence). Here the CDR3 reads CASSAAGTTYEQYF. The CDR3 region has the DNA TGTGCCAGCAGCGCCGCCGGGACTACCTACGAGCAGTACTTC.

The rearrangement uses TRBV3-1 (or the pseudogene TRBV3-2) and TRBJ1-2, with D tentatively TRBD1 (6 bases). This CDR3 region has 15 residues. Germline assignment: CDR1 LGHDT and CDR2 YNNKEL (reference sequence). The V end was cut by 7 bases, the J end by 4 bases, with 19 bases between. In DNA form, the CDR3 reads TGTGCCAGCAATAAACAGGGAAGTCGAACCTATGGCTACACCTTC. The encoded protein is CASNKQGSRTYGYTF.

The chain couples TRBV6-4 to TRBJ1-1; 10 bases match TRBD1. The CDR3 is 16 amino acids. Germline V gives CDR1 MRHNA, CDR2 SNTAGT. Unmatched junction bases numbered 9, after V lost 6 bases and J lost 2 bases. The CDR3 protein is CASRDTDRGLNTEAFF. DNA of the CDR3: TGTGCCAGCAGGGACACTGACAGGGGGCTAAACACTGAAGCTTTCTTT.

This chain links TRBV10-3 with TRBJ1-6; D unclear. Trimming cost V 7 bases and J 7 bases, with 11 bases left between them. Per the germline V gene, CDR1 is ENHRY and CDR2 is SYGVKD. There are 13 residues in the CDR3. The DNA of the CDR3 is TGTGCCATCACATCGGGCTTAAATTCACCCCTCCACTTT. It encodes CAITSGLNSPLHF.